This T cell receptor beta chain was identified during a study of regulatory T cells in long-lasting Graves disease. This clonotype was counted only a few times. Its antigen is undetermined. Time point described: persistent/refractory GD, antithyroid drugs over 5 years with positive TRAb. PBMC RNA was the source of the TCR library. General study findings and limits: Repertoires from persistent disease leaned toward TRBV28, TRBJ1-2 and TRBJ2-5.

Building the TCR beta libraries relied on iRepertoire HTBI primers, and CDR3 regions underwent Arm-PCR. Using its own MiXCR run on the multiplex PCR reads, TCRdb lists one record per CDR3 protein. The sample has about 470,000 distinct CDR3 sequences, under 25% seen once; the top ten hold 7% to 9%. The length of the CDR3 is 15 residues. V gave up 5 bases and J gave up 8 bases; unmatched junction bases: 11. Germline CDR1 SGDLS, CDR2 YYNGEE. The sequences come from peripheral blood mononuclear cells (PBMCs), collected when the disease was refractory, from a patient treated with antithyroid drugs. This clonotype was sampled from a female donor with Graves disease. The chain employs TRBV9 and TRBJ1-2; 11 nucleotides agree with TRBD1. The CDR3 region is CASRTLDRGPGGYTF. DNA for the CDR3: TGTGCCAGCAGAACTCTGGACAGGGGGCCGGGGGGCTACACCTTC.